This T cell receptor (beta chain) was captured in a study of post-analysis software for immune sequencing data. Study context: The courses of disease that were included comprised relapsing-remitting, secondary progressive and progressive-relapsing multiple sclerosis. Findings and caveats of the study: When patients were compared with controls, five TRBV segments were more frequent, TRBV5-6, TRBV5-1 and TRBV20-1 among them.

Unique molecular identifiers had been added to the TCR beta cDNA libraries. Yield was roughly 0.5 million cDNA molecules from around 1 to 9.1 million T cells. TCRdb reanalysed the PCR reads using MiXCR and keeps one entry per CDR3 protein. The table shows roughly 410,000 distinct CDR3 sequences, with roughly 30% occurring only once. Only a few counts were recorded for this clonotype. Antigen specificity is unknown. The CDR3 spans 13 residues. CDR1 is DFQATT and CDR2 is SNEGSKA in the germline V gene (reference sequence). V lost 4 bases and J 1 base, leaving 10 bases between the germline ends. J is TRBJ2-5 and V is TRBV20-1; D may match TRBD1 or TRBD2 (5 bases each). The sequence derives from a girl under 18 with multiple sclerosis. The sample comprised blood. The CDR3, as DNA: TGCAGTGCTACCCCAGGGACCCAAGAGACCCAGTACTTC. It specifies CSATPGTQETQYF.